The rows below give T cell receptor beta chains drawn from one sample of a study of T cell responses to AZD1222 COVID-19 vaccine. TCRdb keeps only in-frame clones here, not all; method: immunoSEQ multiplex PCR. The sample has 70,000 or so clones; under 90% are singletons. Sequences were derived from peripheral blood, sampled 28 days after the second AZD1222 dose. Source of these receptors: an adult who received the AZD1222 COVID-19 vaccine. The CDR3 runs from the conserved cysteine through the conserved F or W. D genes are given only for firm matches. Clone size is stated in some rows and not others, as once, few, many or a class when expanded.

>TRBV19|once|TRBJ2-1|NA
TGTGCCAGTACCCAGGGGACGGGATACAATGAGCAGTTCTTC
CASTQGTGYNEQFF
>TRBV7-9|NA|TRBJ1-4|NA
TGTGCCAGCAGCTCGCCACCCCGAGACAGGACAACTAATGAAAAACTGTTTTTT
CASSSPPRDRTTNEKLFF
>TRBV9|NA|TRBJ1-3|NA
TGTGCCAGCAACGGTCAGGGTATCGGAAACACCATATATTTT
CASNGQGIGNTIYF
>TRBV6-6|NA|TRBJ2-7|NA
TGTGCCAGCAGTTGGGACGCACTAGGCGAGCAGTACTTC
CASSWDALGEQYF
>TRBV6-6|NA|TRBJ2-7|TRBD2
TGTGCCAGCAGTTACTTGGCGGGGGGGCCCCACGAGCAGTACTTC
CASSYLAGGPHEQYF
>TRBV18|NA|TRBJ1-1|TRBD1
TGTGCCAGCTCACCACCCTGGGACAGGCGGACCTACACTGAAGCTTTCTTT
CASSPPWDRRTYTEAFF
>TRBV2|NA|TRBJ1-1|NA
TGTGCCAGCAGGCGGCGACTGGGGGGTGACACTGAAGCTTTCTTT
CASRRRLGGDTEAFF
>TRBV7-2|few|TRBJ2-1|TRBD2
TGTGCCAGCAGCTTGAATAGCGGGGGGGCTGATGAGCAGTTCTTC
CASSLNSGGADEQFF
>TRBV5-3|NA|TRBJ2-5|NA
TGTGCCAGAAGCTTGTTAGGGGTTGAACTCCAAGAGACCCAGTACTTC
CARSLLGVELQETQYF
>TRBV7-8|few|TRBJ1-5|NA
TGTGCCAGCGGGACAATCGGCAATCAGCCCCAGCATTTT
CASGTIGNQPQHF
>TRBV27|NA|TRBJ2-1|TRBD2
TGTGCCAGCAGTTCCCTGACTAGCGGGTGGGACAATGAGCAGTTCTTC
CASSSLTSGWDNEQFF
>TRBV6-4|NA|TRBJ2-5|NA
TGTGCCAGCAGTGTTGGGGAGCAAGAGACCCAGTACTTC
CASSVGEQETQYF